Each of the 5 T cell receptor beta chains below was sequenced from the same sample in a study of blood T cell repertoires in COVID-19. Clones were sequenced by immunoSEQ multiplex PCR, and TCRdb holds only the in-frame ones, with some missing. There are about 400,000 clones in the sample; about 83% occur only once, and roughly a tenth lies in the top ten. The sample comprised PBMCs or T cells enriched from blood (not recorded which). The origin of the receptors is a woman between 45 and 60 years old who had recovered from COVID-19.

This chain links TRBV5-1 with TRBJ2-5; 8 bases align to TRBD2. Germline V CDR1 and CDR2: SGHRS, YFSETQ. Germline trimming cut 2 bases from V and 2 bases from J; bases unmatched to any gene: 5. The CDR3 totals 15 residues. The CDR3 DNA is TGCGCCAGCAGCTTCACGGGGGGGCAACAAGAGACCCAGTACTTC. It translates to CASSFTGGQQETQYF.

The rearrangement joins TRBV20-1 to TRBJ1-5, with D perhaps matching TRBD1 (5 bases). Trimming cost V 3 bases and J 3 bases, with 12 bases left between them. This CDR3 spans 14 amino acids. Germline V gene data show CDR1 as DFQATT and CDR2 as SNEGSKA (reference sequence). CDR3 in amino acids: CSASEGQYNQPQHF. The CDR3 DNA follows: TGCAGTGCTAGTGAGGGGCAGTACAATCAGCCCCAGCATTTT.

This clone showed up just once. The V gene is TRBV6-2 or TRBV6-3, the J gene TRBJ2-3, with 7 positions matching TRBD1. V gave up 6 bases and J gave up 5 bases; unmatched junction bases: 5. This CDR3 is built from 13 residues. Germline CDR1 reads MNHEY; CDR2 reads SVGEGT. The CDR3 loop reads CASSTGDLDTQYF. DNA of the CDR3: TGTGCCAGCAGCACAGGGGATTTAGATACGCAGTATTTT.

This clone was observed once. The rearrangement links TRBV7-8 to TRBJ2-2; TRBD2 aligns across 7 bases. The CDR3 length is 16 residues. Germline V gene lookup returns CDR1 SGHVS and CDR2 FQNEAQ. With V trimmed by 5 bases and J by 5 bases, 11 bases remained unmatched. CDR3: CASSALNSGWTGELFF. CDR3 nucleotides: TGTGCCAGCAGCGCCTTAAATAGCGGGTGGACCGGGGAGCTGTTTTTT. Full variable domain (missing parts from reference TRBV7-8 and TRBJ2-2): GAGVSQSPRYKVAKRGQDVALRCDPISGHVSLFWYQQALGQGPEFLTYFQNEAQLDKSGLPSDRFFAERPEGSVSTLKIQRTQQEDSAVYLCASSALNSGWTGELFFGEGSRLTVL.

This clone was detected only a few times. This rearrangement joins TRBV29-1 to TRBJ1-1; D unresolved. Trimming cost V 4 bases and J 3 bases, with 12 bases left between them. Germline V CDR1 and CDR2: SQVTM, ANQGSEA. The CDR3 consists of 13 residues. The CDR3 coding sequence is TGCAGCGTTGTTGATCGGGAGGACACTGAAGCTTTCTTT. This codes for CSVVDREDTEAFF. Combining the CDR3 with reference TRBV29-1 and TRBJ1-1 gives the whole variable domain SAVISQKPSRDICQRGTSLTIQCQVDSQVTMMFWYRQQPGQSLTLIATANQGSEATYESGFVIDKFPISRPNLTFSTLTVSNMSPEDSSIYLCSVVDREDTEAFFGQGTRLTVV.